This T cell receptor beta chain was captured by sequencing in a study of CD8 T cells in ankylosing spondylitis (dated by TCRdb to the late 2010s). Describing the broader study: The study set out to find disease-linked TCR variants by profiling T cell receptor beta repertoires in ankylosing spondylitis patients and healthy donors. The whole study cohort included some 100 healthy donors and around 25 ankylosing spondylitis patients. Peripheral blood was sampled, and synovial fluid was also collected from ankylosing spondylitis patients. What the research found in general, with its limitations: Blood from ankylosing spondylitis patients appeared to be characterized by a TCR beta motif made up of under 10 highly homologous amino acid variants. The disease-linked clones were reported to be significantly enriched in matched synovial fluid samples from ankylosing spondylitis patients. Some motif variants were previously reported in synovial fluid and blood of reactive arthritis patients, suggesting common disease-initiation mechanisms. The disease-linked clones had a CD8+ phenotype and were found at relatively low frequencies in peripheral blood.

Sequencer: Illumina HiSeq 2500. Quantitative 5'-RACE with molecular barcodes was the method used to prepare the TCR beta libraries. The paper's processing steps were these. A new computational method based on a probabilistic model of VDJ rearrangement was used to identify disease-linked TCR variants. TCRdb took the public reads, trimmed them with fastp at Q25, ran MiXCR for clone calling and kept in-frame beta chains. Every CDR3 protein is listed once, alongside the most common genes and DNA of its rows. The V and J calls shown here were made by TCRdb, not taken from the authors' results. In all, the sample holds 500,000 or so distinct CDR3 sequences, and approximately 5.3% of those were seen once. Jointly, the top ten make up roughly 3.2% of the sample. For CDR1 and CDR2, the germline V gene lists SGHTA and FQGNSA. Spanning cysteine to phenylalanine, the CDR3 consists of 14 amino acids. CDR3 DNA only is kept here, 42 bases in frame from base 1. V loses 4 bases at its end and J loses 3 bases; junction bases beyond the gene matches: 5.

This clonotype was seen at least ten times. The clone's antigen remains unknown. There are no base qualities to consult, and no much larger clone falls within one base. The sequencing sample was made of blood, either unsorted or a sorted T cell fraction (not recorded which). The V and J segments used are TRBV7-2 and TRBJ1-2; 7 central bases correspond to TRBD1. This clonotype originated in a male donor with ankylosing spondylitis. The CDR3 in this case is CASSSRGLYYGYTF. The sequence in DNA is TGTGCCAGCAGCTCGAGGGGGCTGTACTATGGCTACACCTTC.